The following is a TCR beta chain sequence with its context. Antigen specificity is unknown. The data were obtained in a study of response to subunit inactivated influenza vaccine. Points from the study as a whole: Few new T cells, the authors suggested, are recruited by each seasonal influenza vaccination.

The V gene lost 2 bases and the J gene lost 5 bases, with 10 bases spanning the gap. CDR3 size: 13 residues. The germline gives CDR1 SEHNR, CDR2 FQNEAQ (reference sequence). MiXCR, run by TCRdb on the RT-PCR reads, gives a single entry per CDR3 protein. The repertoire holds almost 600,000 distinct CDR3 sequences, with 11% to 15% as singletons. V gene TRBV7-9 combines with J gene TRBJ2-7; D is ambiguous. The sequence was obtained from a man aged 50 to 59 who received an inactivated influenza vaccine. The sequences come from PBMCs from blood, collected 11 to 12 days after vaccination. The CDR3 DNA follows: TGTGCCAGCAGCTTACGAAGCGTACACGAGCAGTACTTC. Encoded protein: CASSLRSVHEQYF.